One and the same sample provided the 13 T cell receptor beta chains below, sequenced in a study of CD8 T cells in ankylosing spondylitis. Overall study findings and caveats: Characteristic of ankylosing spondylitis blood, it appeared, was a TCR beta motif comprising roughly 8 highly homologous variants.

The antigens for these receptors are not known. TCRdb reprocessed the 5' RACE reads via MiXCR and lists one record per CDR3 protein. Among hundreds of thousands of distinct CDR3 sequences listed, about 12% were seen once. What was sequenced was blood, either unsorted or a sorted T cell fraction (not recorded which). These receptors were taken from a male donor with ankylosing spondylitis.

CDR3 protein: CASSRNTGLETQYF. CDR3 DNA: TGTGCCAGCAGCCGAAACACAGGGTTGGAGACCCAGTACTTC. This rearrangement joins TRBV7-9 to TRBJ2-5, with a weak D call TRBD1 (6 bases). This CDR3 has 14 amino acids. Germline V gene data show CDR1 as SEHNR and CDR2 as FQNEAQ (reference sequence). V was clipped by 5 bases and J by 5 bases, with 15 bases between them.

This chain connects TRBV5-1 to TRBJ1-5; no reliable D call. Trimming removed 4 bases from V and 6 bases from J, with 11 bases in between. This CDR3 contains 13 residues. Germline assignment: CDR1 SGHRS and CDR2 YFSETQ. The CDR3 sequence: CASSIRSGQPQHF. As DNA, the CDR3 is TGCGCCAGCAGCATCCGCTCGGGTCAGCCCCAGCATTTT.

CDR3 sequence reads: CASSQVNDEQFF. The CDR3 coding sequence is TGCGCCAGCAGCCAGGTAAACGATGAGCAGTTCTTC. This chain uses TRBV4-1 with TRBJ2-1; the D is unclear. Germline assignment: CDR1 MGHRA and CDR2 YSYEKL. This CDR3 is 12 amino acids long. V was pared by 3 bases and J by 8 bases, with 8 bases between.

V gene TRBV30 combines with J gene TRBJ1-4; D gene unclear. The germline CDR1 and CDR2 sequences are GTSNPN and SVGIG (reference sequence). The V and J ends lost 0 bases and 6 bases respectively, with 11 bases between them. The CDR3 is made up of 14 amino acids. The CDR3 nucleotides are TGTGCCTGGAGTGTATGGGGAGGTGATGAAAAACTGTTTTTT. The encoded protein is CAWSVWGGDEKLFF.

In this sample, this clonotype turned up a few times. The rearrangement links TRBV6-4 to TRBJ1-2; 8 nucleotides agree with TRBD1. J gave up 10 bases and V 6 bases, and 7 bases lay outside the gene matches. Per the germline V gene, CDR1 is MRHNA and CDR2 is SNTAGT. The CDR3 is 12 residues long. The CDR3 loop is CASSGTGYNYTF. CDR3 DNA sequence: TGTGCCAGCAGCGGGACAGGATATAACTACACCTTC.

This clonotype was seen a handful of times. In nucleotides, the CDR3 is TGTGCCAGCAGTTTAGGGGTAGTGGGCAATCAGCCCCAGCATTTT. It encodes CASSLGVVGNQPQHF. V and J are TRBV12-3 or TRBV12-4 and TRBJ1-5; the D is unclear. The CDR3 loop spans 15 amino acids. V was trimmed by 1 base and J by 2 bases, leaving 9 bases between them.

The chain employs TRBV6-1 and TRBJ2-7, with 7 bases identical to TRBD2. The germline V gene has CDR1 MNHNS and CDR2 SASEGT. This CDR3 contains 14 residues. V gave up 0 bases and J gave up 2 bases; unmatched junction bases: 1. CDR3 DNA sequence: TGTGCCAGCAGTGAAGCCGGGACTACCTACGAGCAGTACTTC. This codes for CASSEAGTTYEQYF.

The chain couples TRBV5-1 to TRBJ2-3, with 13 bases identical to TRBD2. This CDR3 is 17 amino acids long. Germline CDR1 reads SGHRS; CDR2 reads YFSETQ. V was clipped by 2 bases and J by 2 bases; unmatched bases: 5. The CDR3 protein is CASSFGLAGVLTDTQYF. In DNA, the CDR3 is TGCGCCAGCAGCTTTGGACTAGCGGGGGTGCTCACAGATACGCAGTATTTT. The full variable domain, with the rest looked up from reference TRBV5-1 and TRBJ2-3, is KAGVTQTPRYLIKTRGQQVTLSCSPISGHRSVSWYQQTPGQGLQFLFEYFSETQRNKGNFPGRFSGRQFSNSRSEMNVSTLELGDSALYLCASSFGLAGVLTDTQYFGPGTRLTVL.

This clonotype appeared once. The gene calls are TRBV5-5 and TRBJ1-2; possible D gene TRBD1, 5 bases. This CDR3 is built from 15 residues. Trimming stripped 0 bases from V and 5 bases from J, with 14 bases between. Germline V gene lookup returns CDR1 SGHKS and CDR2 YYEKEE (reference sequence). CDR3 DNA sequence: TGTGCCAGCAGCTTGGCCGTAGACAGAGGATATGGCTACACCTTC. Translation: CASSLAVDRGYGYTF.

This clonotype was observed a few times. The J gene is TRBJ2-1, the V gene TRBV2, with D possibly TRBD1 on 6 matching bases. The CDR3 spans 15 residues. V lost 3 bases and J 0 bases, leaving 9 bases between the germline ends. Germline CDR1 SNHLY, CDR2 FYNNEI. CDR3 region: CASSETGASYNEQFF. The CDR3 region has the DNA TGTGCCAGCAGTGAGACAGGAGCCTCCTACAATGAGCAGTTCTTC.

This clonotype showed up many times. V is TRBV10-3 and J is TRBJ2-3; D ambiguous. V lost 0 bases and J lost 3, with 4 bases in between. Germline values: CDR1 ENHRY, CDR2 SYGVKD. CDR3 length: 13 amino acids. The CDR3 region is CAISESGTDTQYF. The CDR3, as DNA: TGTGCCATCAGTGAGTCGGGTACAGATACGCAGTATTTT.

At least ten counts were recorded for this clonotype. This chain joins TRBV29-1 and TRBJ2-5; TRBD1 matches at 9 bases. The germline gives CDR1 SQVTM, CDR2 ANQGSEA. V shed 5 bases and J 0 bases; nucleotides not matched to a gene: 7. CDR3 length: 15 amino acids. Here the CDR3 DNA reads TGCAGCGTTACGCCGGGACAGGGTGACCAAGAGACCCAGTACTTC. This sequence encodes CSVTPGQGDQETQYF.

The rearrangement joins TRBV20-1 to TRBJ2-5, with D uncertain. V gave up 3 bases and J gave up 2 bases, with 10 bases separating them. The germline V gene encodes CDR1 DFQATT and CDR2 SNEGSKA (reference sequence). This CDR3 has 13 amino acids. This CDR3 reads CSARGSTQETQYF. The DNA of the CDR3 is TGCAGTGCTAGGGGCAGTACTCAAGAGACCCAGTACTTC.